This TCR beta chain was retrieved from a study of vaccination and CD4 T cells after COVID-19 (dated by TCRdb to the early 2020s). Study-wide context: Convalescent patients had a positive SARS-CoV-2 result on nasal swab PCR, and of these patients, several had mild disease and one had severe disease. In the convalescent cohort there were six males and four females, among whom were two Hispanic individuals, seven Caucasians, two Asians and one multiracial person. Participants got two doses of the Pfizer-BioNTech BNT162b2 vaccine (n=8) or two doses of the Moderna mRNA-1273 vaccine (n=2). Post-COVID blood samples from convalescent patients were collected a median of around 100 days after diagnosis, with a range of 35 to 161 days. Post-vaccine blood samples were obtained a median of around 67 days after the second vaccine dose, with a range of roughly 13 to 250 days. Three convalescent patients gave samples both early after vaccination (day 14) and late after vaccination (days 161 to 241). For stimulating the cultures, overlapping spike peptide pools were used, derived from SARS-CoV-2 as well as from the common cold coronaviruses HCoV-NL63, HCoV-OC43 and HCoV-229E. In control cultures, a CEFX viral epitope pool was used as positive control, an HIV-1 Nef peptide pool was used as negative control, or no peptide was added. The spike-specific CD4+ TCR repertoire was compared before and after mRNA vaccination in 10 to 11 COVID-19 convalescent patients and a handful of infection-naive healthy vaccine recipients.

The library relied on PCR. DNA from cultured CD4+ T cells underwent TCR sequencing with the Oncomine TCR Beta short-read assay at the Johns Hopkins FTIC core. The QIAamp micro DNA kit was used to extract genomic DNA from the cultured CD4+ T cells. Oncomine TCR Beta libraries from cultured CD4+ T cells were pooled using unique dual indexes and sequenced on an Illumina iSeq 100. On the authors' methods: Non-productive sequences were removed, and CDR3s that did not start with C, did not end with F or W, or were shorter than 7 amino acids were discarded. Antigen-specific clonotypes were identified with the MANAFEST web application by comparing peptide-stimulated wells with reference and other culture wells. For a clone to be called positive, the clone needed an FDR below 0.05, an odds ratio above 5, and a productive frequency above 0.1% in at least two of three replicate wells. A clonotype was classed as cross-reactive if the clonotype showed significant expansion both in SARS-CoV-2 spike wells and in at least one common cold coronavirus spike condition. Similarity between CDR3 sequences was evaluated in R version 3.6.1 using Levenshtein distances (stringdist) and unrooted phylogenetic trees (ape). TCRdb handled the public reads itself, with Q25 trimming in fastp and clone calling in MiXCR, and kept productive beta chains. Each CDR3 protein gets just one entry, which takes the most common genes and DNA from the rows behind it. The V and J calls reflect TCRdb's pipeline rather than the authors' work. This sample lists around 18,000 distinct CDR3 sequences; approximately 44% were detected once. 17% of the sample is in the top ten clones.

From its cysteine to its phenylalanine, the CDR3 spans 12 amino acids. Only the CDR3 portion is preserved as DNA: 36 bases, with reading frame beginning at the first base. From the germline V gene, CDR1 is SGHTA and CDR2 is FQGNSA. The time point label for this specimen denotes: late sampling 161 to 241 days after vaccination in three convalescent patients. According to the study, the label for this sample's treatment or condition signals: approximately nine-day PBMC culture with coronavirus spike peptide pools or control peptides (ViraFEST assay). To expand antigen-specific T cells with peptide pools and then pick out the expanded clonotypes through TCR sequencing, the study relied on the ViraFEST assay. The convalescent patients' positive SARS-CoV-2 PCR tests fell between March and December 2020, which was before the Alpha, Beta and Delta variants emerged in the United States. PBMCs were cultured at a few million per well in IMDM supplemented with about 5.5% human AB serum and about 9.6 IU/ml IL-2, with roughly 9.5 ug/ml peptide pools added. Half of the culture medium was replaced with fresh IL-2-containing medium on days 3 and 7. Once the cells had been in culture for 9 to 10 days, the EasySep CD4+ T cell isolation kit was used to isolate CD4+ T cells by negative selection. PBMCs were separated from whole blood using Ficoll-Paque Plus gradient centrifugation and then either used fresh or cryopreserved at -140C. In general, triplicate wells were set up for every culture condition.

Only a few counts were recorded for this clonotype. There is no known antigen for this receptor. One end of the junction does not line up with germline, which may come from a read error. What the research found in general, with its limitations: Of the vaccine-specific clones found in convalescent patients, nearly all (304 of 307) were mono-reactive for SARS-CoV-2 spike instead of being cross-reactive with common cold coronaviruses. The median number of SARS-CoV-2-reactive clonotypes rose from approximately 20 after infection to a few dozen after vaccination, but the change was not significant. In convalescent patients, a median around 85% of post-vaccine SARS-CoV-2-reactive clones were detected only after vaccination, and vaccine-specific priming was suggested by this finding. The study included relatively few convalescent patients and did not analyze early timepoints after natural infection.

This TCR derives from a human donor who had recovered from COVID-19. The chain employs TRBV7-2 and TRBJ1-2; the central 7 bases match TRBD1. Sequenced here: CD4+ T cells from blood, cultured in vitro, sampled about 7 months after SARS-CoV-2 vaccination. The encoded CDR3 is CASSLEGAPRHF. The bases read TGTGCCAGCAGCTTAGAGGGGGCACCACGCCACTTC.